The source of this T cell receptor beta chain is a study of shared clonotypes between healthy human individuals. Study information: Each donor's CD4 naive and CD4 memory cells filled three plates apiece, CD8 naive two, and CD8 memory one.

In regard to this clone: The antigen is not known. Other DNA sequences of this sample code for an identical CDR3.

This CDR3 spans 12 amino acids. Germline V lookup: CDR1 MDHEN, CDR2 SYDVKM. The V end was cut by 4 bases, the J end by 0 bases, with 1 base between. Assay: immunoSEQ multiplex PCR; the TCRdb copy retains only in-frame clones and omits some. The data show some 1.4 million clones, about 96% seen once. Overall study results and limits: A handful of donors shared about 5% of their naive CD4 clonotypes. Naive subsets usually exceeded memory subsets in estimated richness.

The rearrangement links TRBV28 to TRBJ1-5; the D is unclear. The sequence was collected from a man younger than 45 in good health. Material for sequencing was naive CD4+ T cells sorted from blood. Subset of the sample: CD45RA+ positively selected. CDR3 protein: CASSYSNQPQHF. CDR3 sequence (DNA): TGTGCCAGCAGTTATAGCAATCAGCCCCAGCATTTT.